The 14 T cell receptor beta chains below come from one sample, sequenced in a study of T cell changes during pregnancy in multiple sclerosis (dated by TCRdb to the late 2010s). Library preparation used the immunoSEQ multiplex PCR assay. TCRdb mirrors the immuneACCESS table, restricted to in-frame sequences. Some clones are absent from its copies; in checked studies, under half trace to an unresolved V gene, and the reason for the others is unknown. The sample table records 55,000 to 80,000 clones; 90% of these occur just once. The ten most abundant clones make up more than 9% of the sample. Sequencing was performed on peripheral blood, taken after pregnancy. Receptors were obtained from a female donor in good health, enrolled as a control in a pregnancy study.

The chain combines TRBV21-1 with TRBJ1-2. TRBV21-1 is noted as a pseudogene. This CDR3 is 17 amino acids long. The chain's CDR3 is CASSTQRSGRLIYGYTF. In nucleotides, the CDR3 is TGTGCCAGCAGCACCCAAAGATCCGGCCGACTTATCTATGGCTACACCTTC.

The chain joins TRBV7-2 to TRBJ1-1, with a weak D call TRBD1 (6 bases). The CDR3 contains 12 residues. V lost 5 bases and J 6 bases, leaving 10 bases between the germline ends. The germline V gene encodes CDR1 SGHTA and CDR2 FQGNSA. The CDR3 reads CASSSTGSEAFF. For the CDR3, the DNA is TGTGCCAGCAGCAGTACAGGGTCTGAAGCTTTCTTT.

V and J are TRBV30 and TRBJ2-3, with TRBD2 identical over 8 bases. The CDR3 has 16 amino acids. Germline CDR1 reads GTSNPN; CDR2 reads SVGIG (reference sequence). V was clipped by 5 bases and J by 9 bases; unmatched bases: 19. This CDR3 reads CAWQTESGSLGFTQYF. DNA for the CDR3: TGTGCCTGGCAGACCGAGAGCGGGAGTCTGGGTTTCACGCAGTATTTT.

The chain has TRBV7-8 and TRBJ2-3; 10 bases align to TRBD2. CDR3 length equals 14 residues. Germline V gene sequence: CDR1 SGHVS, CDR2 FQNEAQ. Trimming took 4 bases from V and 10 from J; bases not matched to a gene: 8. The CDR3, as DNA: TGTGCCAGCAGCTCTCTTCTAGCGGGAGACGCGCAGTATTTT. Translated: CASSSLLAGDAQYF.

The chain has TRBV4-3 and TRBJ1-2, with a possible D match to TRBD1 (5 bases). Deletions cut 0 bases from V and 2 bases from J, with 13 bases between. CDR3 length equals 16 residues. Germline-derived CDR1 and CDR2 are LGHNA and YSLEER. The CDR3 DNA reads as TGCGCCAGCAGCCAAGAATCTGACAGCTTCAACTATGGCTACACCTTC. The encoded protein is CASSQESDSFNYGYTF.

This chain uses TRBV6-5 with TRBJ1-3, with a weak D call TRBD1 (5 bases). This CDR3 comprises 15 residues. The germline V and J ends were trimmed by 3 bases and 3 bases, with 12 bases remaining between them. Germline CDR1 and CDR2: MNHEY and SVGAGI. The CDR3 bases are TGTGCCAGCAGTTATGGGGGGAAAAGTGGAAACACCATATATTTT. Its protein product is CASSYGGKSGNTIYF.

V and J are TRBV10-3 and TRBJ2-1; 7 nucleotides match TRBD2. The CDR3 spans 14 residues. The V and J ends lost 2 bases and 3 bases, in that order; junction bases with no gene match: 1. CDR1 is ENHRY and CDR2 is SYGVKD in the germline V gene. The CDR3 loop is CAISEGGGYNEQFF. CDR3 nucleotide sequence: TGTGCCATCAGTGAGGGCGGGGGCTACAATGAGCAGTTCTTC.

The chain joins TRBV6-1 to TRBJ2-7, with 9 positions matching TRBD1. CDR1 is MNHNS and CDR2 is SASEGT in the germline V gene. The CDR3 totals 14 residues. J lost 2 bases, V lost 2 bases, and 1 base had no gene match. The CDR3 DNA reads TGTGCCAGCAGTGAACGGGACAGGGCCTACGAGCAGTACTTC. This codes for CASSERDRAYEQYF.

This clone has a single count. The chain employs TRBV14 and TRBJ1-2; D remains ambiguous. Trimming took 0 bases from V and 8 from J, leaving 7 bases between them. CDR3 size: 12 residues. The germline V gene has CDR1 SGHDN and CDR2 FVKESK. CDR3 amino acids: CASSQDSGGYTF. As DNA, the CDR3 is TGTGCCAGCAGCCAAGATTCGGGGGGCTACACCTTC.

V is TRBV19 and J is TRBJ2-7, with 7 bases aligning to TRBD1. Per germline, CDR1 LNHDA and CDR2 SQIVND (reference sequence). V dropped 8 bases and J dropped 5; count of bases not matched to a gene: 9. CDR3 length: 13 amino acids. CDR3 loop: CASGHRGIHEQYF. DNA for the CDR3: TGTGCCAGTGGGCACAGGGGTATCCACGAGCAGTACTTC. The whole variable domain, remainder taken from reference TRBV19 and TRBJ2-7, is DGGITQSPKYLFRKEGQNVTLSCEQNLNHDAMYWYRQDPGQGLRLIYYSQIVNDFQKGDIAEGYSVSREKKESFPLTVTSAQKNPTAFYLCASGHRGIHEQYFGPGTRLTVT.

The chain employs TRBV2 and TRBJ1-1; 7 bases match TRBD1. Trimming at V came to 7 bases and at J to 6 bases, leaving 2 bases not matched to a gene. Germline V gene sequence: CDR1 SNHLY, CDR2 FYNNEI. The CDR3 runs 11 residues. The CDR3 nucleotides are TGTGCCAGCAACAGGGGTCCTGAAGCTTTCTTT. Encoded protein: CASNRGPEAFF. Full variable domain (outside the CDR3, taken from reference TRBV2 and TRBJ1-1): EPEVTQTPSHQVTQMGQEVILRCVPISNHLYFYWYRQILGQKVEFLVSFYNNEISEKSEIFDDQFSVERPDGSNFTLKIRSTKLEDSAMYFCASNRGPEAFFGQGTRLTVV.

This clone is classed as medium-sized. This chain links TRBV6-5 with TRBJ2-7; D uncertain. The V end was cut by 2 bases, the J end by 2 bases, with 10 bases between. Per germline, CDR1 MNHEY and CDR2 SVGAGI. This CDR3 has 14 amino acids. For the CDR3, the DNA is TGTGCCAGCAGTTACGGCAGGAAACCCTACGAGCAGTACTTC. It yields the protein CASSYGRKPYEQYF.

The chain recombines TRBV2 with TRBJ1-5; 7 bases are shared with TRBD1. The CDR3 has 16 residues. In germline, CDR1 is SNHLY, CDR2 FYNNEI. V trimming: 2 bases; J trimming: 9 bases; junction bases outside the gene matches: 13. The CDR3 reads CASSETVQGPPRPQHF. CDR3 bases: TGTGCCAGCAGTGAAACAGTACAGGGGCCCCCCAGGCCCCAGCATTTT.

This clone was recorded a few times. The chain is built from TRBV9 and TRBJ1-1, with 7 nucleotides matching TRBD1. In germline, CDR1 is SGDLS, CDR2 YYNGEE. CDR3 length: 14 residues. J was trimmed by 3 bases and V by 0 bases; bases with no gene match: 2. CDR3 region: CASSVGQGDTEAFF. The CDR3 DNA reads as TGTGCCAGCAGCGTAGGGCAGGGGGACACTGAAGCTTTCTTT.